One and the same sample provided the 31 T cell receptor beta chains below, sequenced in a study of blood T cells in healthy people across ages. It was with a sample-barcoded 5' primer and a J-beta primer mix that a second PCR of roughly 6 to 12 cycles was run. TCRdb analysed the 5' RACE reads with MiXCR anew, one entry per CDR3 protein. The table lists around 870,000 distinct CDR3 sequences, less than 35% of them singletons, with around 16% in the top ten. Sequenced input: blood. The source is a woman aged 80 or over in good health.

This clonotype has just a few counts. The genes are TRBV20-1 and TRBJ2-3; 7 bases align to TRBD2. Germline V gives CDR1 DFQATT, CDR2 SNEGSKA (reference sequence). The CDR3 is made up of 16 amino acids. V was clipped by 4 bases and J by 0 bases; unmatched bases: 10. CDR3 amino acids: CSATRGVRSSTDTQYF. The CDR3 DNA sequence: TGCAGTGCTACCCGGGGGGTCCGTTCTAGCACAGATACGCAGTATTTT.

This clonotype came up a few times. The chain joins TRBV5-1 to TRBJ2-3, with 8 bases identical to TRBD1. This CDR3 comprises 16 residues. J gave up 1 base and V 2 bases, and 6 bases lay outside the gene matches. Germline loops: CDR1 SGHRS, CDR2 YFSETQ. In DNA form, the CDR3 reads TGCGCCAGCAGCTTTGTGCCGGGACAGGGCACAGATACGCAGTATTTT. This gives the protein CASSFVPGQGTDTQYF.

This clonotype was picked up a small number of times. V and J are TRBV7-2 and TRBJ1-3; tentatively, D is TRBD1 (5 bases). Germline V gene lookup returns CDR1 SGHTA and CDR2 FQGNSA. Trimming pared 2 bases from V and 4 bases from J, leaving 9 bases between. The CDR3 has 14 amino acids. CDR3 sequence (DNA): TGTGCCAGCAGCTTACAGGGAGCCGGAAACACCATATATTTT. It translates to CASSLQGAGNTIYF.

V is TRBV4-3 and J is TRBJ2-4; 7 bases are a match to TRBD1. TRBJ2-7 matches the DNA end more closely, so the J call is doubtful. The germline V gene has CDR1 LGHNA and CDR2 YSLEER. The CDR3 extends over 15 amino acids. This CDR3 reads CASSQDREGQDEQYF. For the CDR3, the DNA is TGCGCCAGCAGCCAAGATCGGGAAGGACAGGACGAGCAGTACTTC.

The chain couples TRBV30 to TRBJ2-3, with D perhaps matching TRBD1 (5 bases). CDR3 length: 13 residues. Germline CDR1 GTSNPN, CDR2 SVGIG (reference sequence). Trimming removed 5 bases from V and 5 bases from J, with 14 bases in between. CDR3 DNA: TGTGCCTGGGGCCAAAAGGGGCTAGATACGCAGTATTTT. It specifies CAWGQKGLDTQYF.

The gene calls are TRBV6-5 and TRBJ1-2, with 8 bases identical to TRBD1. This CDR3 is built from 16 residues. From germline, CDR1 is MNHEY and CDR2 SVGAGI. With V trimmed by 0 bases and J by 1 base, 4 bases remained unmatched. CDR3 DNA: TGTGCCAGCAGTTACTCGGGGACAGGTTATAACTATGGCTACACCTTC. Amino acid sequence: CASSYSGTGYNYGYTF.

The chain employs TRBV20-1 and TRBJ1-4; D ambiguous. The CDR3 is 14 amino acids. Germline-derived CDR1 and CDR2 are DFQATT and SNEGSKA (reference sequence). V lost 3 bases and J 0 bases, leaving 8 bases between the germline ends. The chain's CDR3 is CSASPDPTNEKLFF. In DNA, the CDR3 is TGCAGTGCTAGCCCAGATCCAACTAATGAAAAACTGTTTTTT.

CDR3 coding DNA: TGCAGTGCTAGGGCGGGGACTAGCGGGGAGTATCAGTACTTC. Amino acid sequence: CSARAGTSGEYQYF. J is TRBJ2-5 and V is TRBV20-1; 13 positions match TRBD2. This CDR3 is built from 14 residues. Germline CDR1 is DFQATT and CDR2 is SNEGSKA (reference sequence). V was pared by 3 bases and J by 11 bases, with 9 bases of the junction left unmatched.

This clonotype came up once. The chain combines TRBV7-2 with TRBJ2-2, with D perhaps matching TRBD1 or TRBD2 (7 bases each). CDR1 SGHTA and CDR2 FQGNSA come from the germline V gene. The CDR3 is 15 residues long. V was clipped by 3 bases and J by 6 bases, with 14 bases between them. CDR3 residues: CASSFWAGGAGELFF. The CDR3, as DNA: TGTGCCAGCAGCTTTTGGGCAGGGGGGGCCGGGGAGCTGTTTTTT.

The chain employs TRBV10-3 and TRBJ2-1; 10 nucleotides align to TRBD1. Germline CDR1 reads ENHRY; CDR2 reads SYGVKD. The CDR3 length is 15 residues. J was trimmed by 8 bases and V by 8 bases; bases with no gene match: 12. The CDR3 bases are TGTGCCATCGGGCCCGGGACAGGGGACTTGGATGAGCAGTTCTTC. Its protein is CAIGPGTGDLDEQFF.

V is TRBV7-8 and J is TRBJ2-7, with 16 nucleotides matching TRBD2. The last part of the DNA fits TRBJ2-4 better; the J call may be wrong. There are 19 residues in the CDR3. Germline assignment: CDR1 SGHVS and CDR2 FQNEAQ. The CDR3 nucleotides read TGTGCCAGCAGCTCAGTGGGACTAGCGGGGGGGACTCTTAAAAACATTCAGTACTTC. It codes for CASSSVGLAGGTLKNIQYF.

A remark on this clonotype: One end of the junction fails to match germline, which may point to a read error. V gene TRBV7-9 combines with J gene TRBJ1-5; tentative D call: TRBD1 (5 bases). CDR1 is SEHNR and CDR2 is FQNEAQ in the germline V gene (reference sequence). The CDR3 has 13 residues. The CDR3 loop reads CTSSAQGDQPQHF. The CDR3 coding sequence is TGTACCAGCAGCGCTCAGGGTGATCAGCCCCAGCATTTT.

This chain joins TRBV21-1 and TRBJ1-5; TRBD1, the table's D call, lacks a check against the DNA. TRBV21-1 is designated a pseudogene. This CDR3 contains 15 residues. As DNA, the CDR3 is TGTGCCAGCATCCCGGACAGTGTGGGGAATCAGCCCCAGCATTTT. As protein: CASIPDSVGNQPQHF.

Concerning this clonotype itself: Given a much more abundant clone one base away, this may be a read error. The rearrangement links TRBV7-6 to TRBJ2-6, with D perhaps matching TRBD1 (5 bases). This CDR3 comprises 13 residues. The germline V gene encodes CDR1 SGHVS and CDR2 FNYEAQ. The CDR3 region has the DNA TGTGCCAGCATCGGACCTGGGGCCAGCGTCCTGACTTTC. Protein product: CASIGPGASVLTF.

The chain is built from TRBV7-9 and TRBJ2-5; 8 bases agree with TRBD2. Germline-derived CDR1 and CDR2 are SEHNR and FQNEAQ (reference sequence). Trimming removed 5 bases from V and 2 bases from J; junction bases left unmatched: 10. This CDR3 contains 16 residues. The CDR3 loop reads CASSLGTRGAQETQYF. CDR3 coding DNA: TGTGCCAGCAGCCTCGGGACTAGAGGAGCTCAAGAGACCCAGTACTTC.

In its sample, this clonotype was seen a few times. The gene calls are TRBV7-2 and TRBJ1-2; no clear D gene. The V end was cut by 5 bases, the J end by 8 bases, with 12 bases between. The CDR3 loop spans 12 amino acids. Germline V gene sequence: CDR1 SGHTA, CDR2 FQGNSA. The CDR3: CASSLTPRGYTF. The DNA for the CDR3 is TGTGCCAGCAGCCTAACCCCACGGGGCTACACCTTC.

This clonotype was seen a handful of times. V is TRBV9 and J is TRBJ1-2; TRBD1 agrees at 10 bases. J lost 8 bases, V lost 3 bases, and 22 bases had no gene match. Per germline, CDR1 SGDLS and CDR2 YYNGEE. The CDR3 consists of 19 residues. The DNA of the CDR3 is TGTGCCAGCAGCGGGCAGGGACAGGGGCTTTTGTTGTCACCTGGAGGCTACACCTTC. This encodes CASSGQGQGLLLSPGGYTF.

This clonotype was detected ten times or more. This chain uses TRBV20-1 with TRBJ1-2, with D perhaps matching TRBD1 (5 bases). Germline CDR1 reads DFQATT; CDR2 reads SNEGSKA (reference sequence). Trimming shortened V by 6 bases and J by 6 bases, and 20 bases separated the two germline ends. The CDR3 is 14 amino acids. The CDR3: CSALRVDSRNGYTF. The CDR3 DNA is TGCAGTGCCCTAAGAGTAGACAGCAGAAATGGCTACACCTTC.

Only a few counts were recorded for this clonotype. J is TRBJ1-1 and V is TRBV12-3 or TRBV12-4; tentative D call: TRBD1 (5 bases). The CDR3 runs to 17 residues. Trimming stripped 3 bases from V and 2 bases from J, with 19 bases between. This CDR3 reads CASSFLGQGTPNTEAFF. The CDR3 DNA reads TGTGCCAGCAGTTTTTTAGGGCAGGGTACCCCAAACACTGAAGCTTTCTTT.

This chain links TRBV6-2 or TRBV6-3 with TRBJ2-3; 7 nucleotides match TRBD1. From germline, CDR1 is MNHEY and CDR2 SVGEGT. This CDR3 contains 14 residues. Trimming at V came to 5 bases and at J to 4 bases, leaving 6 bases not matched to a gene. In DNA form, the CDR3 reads TGTGCCAGCAGTAGGACAGGTCGCGCAGATACGCAGTATTTT. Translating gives CASSRTGRADTQYF.

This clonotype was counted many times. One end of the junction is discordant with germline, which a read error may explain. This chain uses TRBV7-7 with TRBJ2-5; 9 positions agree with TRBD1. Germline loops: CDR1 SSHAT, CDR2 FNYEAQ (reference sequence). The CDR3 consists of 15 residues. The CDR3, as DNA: TGTGCTAGCAGCTCGAACAGGGGGCGCGTAGAGACCCAGTACTTC. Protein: CASSSNRGRVETQYF.

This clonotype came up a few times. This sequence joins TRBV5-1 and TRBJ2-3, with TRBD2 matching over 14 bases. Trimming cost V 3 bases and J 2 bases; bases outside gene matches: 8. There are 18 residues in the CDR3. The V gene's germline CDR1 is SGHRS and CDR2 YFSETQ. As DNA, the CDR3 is TGCGCCAGCAGCTGGGGGACTAGCGGGAGTGCGAACACAGATACGCAGTATTTT. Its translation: CASSWGTSGSANTDTQYF. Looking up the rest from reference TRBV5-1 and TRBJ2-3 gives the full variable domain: KAGVTQTPRYLIKTRGQQVTLSCSPISGHRSVSWYQQTPGQGLQFLFEYFSETQRNKGNFPGRFSGRQFSNSRSEMNVSTLELGDSALYLCASSWGTSGSANTDTQYFGPGTRLTVL.

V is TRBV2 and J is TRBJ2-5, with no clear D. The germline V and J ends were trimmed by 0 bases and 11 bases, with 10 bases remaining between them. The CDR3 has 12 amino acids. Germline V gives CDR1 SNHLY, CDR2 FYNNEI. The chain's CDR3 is CASSEAKGEQYF. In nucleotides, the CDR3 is TGTGCCAGCAGTGAAGCGAAAGGTGAGCAGTACTTC.

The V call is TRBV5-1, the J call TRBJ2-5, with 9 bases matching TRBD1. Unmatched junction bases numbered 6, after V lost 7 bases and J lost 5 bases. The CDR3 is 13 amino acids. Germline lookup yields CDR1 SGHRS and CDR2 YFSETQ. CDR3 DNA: TGCGCCAGCTACAGGGGGCGCGTGGAGACCCAGTACTTC. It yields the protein CASYRGRVETQYF.

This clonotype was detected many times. CDR3 region: CASSSFDQRGAGYTF. As DNA, the CDR3 is TGTGCCAGCAGCTCCTTCGACCAACGTGGGGCTGGCTACACCTTC. The rearrangement joins TRBV12-3 or TRBV12-4 to TRBJ1-2; maybe TRBD1 (5 bases). V was trimmed by 6 bases and J by 7 bases, leaving 21 bases between them. The CDR3 covers 15 residues.

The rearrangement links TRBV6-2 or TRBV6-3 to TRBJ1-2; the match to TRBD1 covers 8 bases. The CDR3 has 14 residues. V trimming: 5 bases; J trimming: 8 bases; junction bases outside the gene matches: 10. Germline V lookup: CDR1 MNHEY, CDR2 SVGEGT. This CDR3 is CASSRTGGIGGYTF. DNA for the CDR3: TGTGCCAGCAGTCGAACAGGGGGAATAGGAGGCTACACCTTC.

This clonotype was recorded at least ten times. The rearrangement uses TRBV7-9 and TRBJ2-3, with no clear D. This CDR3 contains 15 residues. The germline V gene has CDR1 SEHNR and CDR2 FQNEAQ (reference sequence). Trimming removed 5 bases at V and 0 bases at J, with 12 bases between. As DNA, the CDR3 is TGTGCCAGCAGCCCTCGGAGCACTAGCACAGATACGCAGTATTTT. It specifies CASSPRSTSTDTQYF.

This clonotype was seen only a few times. The CDR3 region has the DNA TGCAGTGCTGGAGGGGGGCTCGGAGGGGATGGCTATGGCTACACCTTC. Its protein product is CSAGGGLGGDGYGYTF. V is TRBV20-1 and J is TRBJ1-2; the D gene is possibly TRBD1 (6 bases). Trimming took off 5 bases at V and 4 bases at J, with 23 bases between the two ends. Germline V gene lookup returns CDR1 DFQATT and CDR2 SNEGSKA (reference sequence). The CDR3 contains 16 residues.

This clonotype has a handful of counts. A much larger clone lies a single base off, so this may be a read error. In DNA, the CDR3 is TGTGCCAGCAGCTTACCGCCCGGGACAGGGGGCAATGAGCAGTTCTTC. Amino acids: CASSLPPGTGGNEQFF. This sequence joins TRBV7-9 and TRBJ2-1; 11 bases match TRBD1. The CDR3 consists of 16 residues. The germline gives CDR1 SEHNR, CDR2 FQNEAQ (reference sequence). With 2 bases clipped from V and 6 bases from J, the junction kept 6 bases outside the gene matches.

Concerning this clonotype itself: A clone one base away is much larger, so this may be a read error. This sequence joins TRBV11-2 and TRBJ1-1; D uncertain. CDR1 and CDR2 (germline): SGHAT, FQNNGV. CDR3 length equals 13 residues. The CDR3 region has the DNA TGTGCCAGCAGCCCACAGATGAACGCTGAAGCTTTCTTT. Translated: CASSPQMNAEAFF.

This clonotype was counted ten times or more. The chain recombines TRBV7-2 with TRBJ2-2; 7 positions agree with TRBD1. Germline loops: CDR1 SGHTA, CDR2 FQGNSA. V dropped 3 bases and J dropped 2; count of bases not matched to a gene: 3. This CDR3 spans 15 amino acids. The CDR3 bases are TGTGCCAGCAGCTTGGGGACAGTCAACACCGGGGAGCTGTTTTTT. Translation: CASSLGTVNTGELFF.